These 5 T cell receptor beta chains were sequenced from one sample in a study of vaccination and CD4 T cells after COVID-19. Their cognate antigens are unknown. Treatment here: approximately 11-day PBMC culture with coronavirus spike peptide pools or control peptides (ViraFEST assay). At the Johns Hopkins FTIC core, DNA taken from cultured CD4+ T cells was sequenced by way of the Oncomine TCR Beta short-read assay. TCRdb passed the PCR reads through MiXCR, listing each CDR3 protein once. The sample yields approximately 13,000 distinct CDR3 sequences, 45% to 70% seen once. The sample was CD4+ T cells from blood, cultured in vitro. These receptors were taken from a human donor who had recovered from COVID-19.

The genes are TRBV7-6 and TRBJ2-1, with no clear D. The CDR3 spans 13 residues. V was clipped by 2 bases and J by 6 bases, with 8 bases between them. CDR1 is SGHVS and CDR2 is FNYEAQ in the germline V gene. This CDR3 reads CASSLMASNEQFF. The CDR3 nucleotides are TGTGCCAGCAGCTTAATGGCTTCCAATGAGCAGTTCTTC. Variable domain in full (rest from reference TRBV7-6 and TRBJ2-1): GAGVSQSPRYKVTKRGQDVALRCDPISGHVSLYWYRQALGQGPEFLTYFNYEAQQDKSGLPNDRFSAERPEGSISTLTIQRTEQRDSAMYRCASSLMASNEQFFGPGTRLTVL.

The J gene is TRBJ1-5, the V gene TRBV20-1; 7 bases agree with TRBD1. Trimming took 3 bases from V and 0 from J; bases not matched to a gene: 5. The CDR3 runs to 15 residues. CDR1 is DFQATT and CDR2 is SNEGSKA in the germline V gene (reference sequence). The CDR3 DNA reads TGCAGTGCTAGGGAAACAGGGGTTAGCAATCAGCCCCAGCATTTT. Translation gives CSARETGVSNQPQHF.

The chain has TRBV20-1 and TRBJ2-2; possible D gene TRBD2, 5 bases. V was cut by 1 base and J by 6 bases, with 12 bases left in between. Germline V gene data show CDR1 as DFQATT and CDR2 as SNEGSKA (reference sequence). The CDR3 has 14 residues. The CDR3 bases are TGCAGTGCTAGAGGGCATACGGACTCCGGGGAGCTGTTTTTT. Protein product: CSARGHTDSGELFF.

The chain couples TRBV7-2 to TRBJ2-5; D unresolved. The CDR3 is 15 amino acids. The germline V gene has CDR1 SGHTA and CDR2 FQGNSA. The V and J ends lost 6 bases and 0 bases respectively, with 14 bases between them. CDR3 nucleotides: TGTGCCAGCAGTTCACGACGGACGAACCAAGAGACCCAGTACTTC. Protein: CASSSRRTNQETQYF.

In its sample, this clonotype is medium-sized. V usage is TRBV20-1 and J usage is TRBJ1-2, with D possibly TRBD1 on 5 matching bases. The CDR3 has 12 residues. Trimming cost V 2 bases and J 5 bases, with 9 bases left between them. Germline V gene sequence: CDR1 DFQATT, CDR2 SNEGSKA (reference sequence). Written as DNA, the CDR3 is TGCAGTGCTAGAAAGGGGAGTTATGGCTACACCTTC. It codes for CSARKGSYGYTF.